This T cell receptor (beta chain) originates from a study of brain metastases from non-small cell lung cancer (dated by TCRdb to the late 2010s). Context from the whole study: The study profiled the immune microenvironment of paired resected primary tumors and brain metastases taken from patients with non-small-cell lung cancer.

The cohort was made up of some 42 patients with surgically resected non-small-cell lung cancer, each of whom had both a primary tumor specimen and a brain metastasis specimen. In regard to this clone: It lacks a known antigen. Base qualities are not provided; no much larger clone lies one nucleotide away.

The germline V gene encodes CDR1 MNHEY and CDR2 SMNVEV (reference sequence). Unmatched junction bases come to 8, with V trimmed by 6 bases and J by 5 bases. The CDR3, cysteine through phenylalanine, is 14 amino acids long. Only the CDR3 region is kept as DNA, spanning 42 bases read in frame from base 1. Libraries were constructed by the immunoSEQ multiplex PCR assay. T-cell receptor beta chain repertoire sequencing was carried out together with a 770-gene immune expression panel. TCRdb retrieved this table from immuneACCESS and kept in-frame rearrangements only. Not all clones are present; in checked studies, unresolved V genes account for under half, and no reason is known for the remainder. The sample table lists about 1,500 clones, roughly 76% of them with a count of one. The biggest ten clones account for 9.5% to 10% of the sample.

The origin of this receptor is a donor at least 40 years old with non-small cell lung cancer. The chain is assembled from TRBV27 and TRBJ1-2, and 8 junction bases match TRBD1. Sequencing used tumor-adjacent normal tissue. The CDR3 amino acid sequence is: CASSQGQGGYGYTF. The nucleotide sequence is TGTGCCAGCAGCCAAGGACAGGGTGGTTATGGCTACACCTTC.